This TCR beta chain was captured in a study of response to subunit inactivated influenza vaccine. Study-level results: Authors suggested few new T cells are recruited by each seasonal influenza vaccination.

From the RT-PCR reads, TCRdb called clonotypes with MiXCR, one entry per CDR3 protein. This table holds about 240,000 distinct CDR3 sequences, more than 9% found once. Germline V gives CDR1 MNHEY, CDR2 SVGAGI. This CDR3 is built from 13 residues. Trimming stripped 3 bases from V and 1 base from J, with 6 bases between. This clonotype was recorded many times. The target antigen is unknown. This specimen consisted of non-naive T cells sorted from PBMCs, obtained around 14 days before vaccination. This clonotype was sampled from a man in his forties or fifties who received an inactivated influenza vaccine. The J gene is TRBJ1-1, the V gene TRBV6-5, with D hard to call. The DNA for the CDR3 is TGTGCCAGCAGTTATGCAGGGAACACTGAAGCTTTCTTT. It codes for CASSYAGNTEAFF.